These 5 T cell receptor beta chains came from one sample sequenced in a study of OX40 agonist ivuxolimab in advanced cancers. This table comes from immunoSEQ multiplex PCR, and its TCRdb copy is limited to in-frame clones, with some not included. Among some 54,000 clones listed, around 85% were seen once. This specimen was CD4+ or CD8+ T cells sorted from blood, taken in a trial of the OX40 agonist ivuxolimab. The source of these receptors is an adult with an advanced solid tumor such as melanoma, head and neck, liver or kidney cancer.

The chain is built from TRBV13 and TRBJ2-1; 8 bases are a match to TRBD2. With V trimmed by 3 bases and J by 5 bases, 6 bases remained unmatched. The CDR3 contains 15 residues. Germline V gene lookup returns CDR1 PRHDT and CDR2 FYEKMQ (reference sequence). CDR3 in DNA: TGTGCCAGCAGCTTTGGCGGGGGGCAGGACAATGAGCAGTTCTTC. Translation gives CASSFGGGQDNEQFF.

This chain links TRBV4-1 with TRBJ2-1; D may be TRBD2 (7 bases). V lost 0 bases and J lost 0, with 18 bases in between. There are 19 residues in the CDR3. CDR1 is MGHRA and CDR2 is YSYEKL in the germline V gene. The CDR3 sequence is CASSQEFGGGLSSYNEQFF. The CDR3 nucleotides read TGCGCCAGCAGCCAAGAATTTGGGGGGGGGCTTAGCTCCTACAATGAGCAGTTCTTC.

The chain has TRBV7-3 and TRBJ2-5; D is perhaps TRBD2 (5 bases). The V end lost 0 bases, the J end lost 2 bases, and 7 bases lay between the germline ends. Germline-derived CDR1 and CDR2 are SGHTA and FQGTGA. The CDR3 runs to 14 residues. CDR3 sequence reads: CASSLTGGQETQYF. The CDR3 DNA follows: TGTGCCAGCAGCTTAACTGGCGGGCAAGAGACCCAGTACTTC. Based on the CDR3 plus reference TRBV7-3 and TRBJ2-5, the full variable domain is GAGVSQTPSNKVTEKGKYVELRCDPISGHTALYWYRQSLGQGPEFLIYFQGTGAADDSGLPNDRFFAVRPEGSVSTLKIQRTERGDSAVYLCASSLTGGQETQYFGPGTRLLVL.

The chain employs TRBV6-6 and TRBJ1-4; D perhaps matches TRBD1 (6 bases). The CDR3 spans 15 residues. Trimming shortened V by 4 bases and J by 6 bases, and 15 bases separated the two germline ends. The V gene's germline CDR1 is MNHNY and CDR2 SVGAGI (reference sequence). The CDR3 protein is CASSLNRVLHEKLFF. CDR3 DNA sequence: TGTGCCAGCAGTTTGAACAGGGTATTGCATGAAAAACTGTTTTTT.

This clone was seen just once. V usage is TRBV6-1 and J usage is TRBJ1-2, with 7 bases fitting TRBD1. CDR3 length: 14 amino acids. Trimming cost V 1 base and J 7 bases; bases outside gene matches: 6. Germline V CDR1 and CDR2: MNHNS, SASEGT. DNA for the CDR3: TGTGCCAGCAGTGAAGAGGGACAGTTGGGTGGCTACACCTTC. It yields the protein CASSEEGQLGGYTF.